This T cell receptor (beta chain) was obtained from a study of CD8 T cells in ankylosing spondylitis. TCRdb itself ran the 5' RACE reads through MiXCR, one entry per CDR3 protein. The sample has a few hundred thousand distinct CDR3 sequences, 10% to 13% seen once. Study-wide points: In the blood and synovial fluid of reactive arthritis, some motif variants had been previously reported. Matched ankylosing spondylitis synovial fluid reportedly showed significant enrichment of disease-linked clones.

This clonotype was counted at least ten times. Its antigen is unidentified. Germline lookup yields CDR1 MDHEN and CDR2 SYDVKM. Trimming removed 3 bases from V and 1 base from J, with 9 bases in between. There are 14 residues in the CDR3. The chain couples TRBV28 to TRBJ1-1, with D tentatively TRBD1 (6 bases). Input material: blood, either unsorted or a sorted T cell fraction (not recorded which). The source of this sequence is a male donor with ankylosing spondylitis or in good health (not recorded which). CDR3 coding DNA: TGTGCCAGCAGTTTTGCGGGACAGAACACTGAAGCTTTCTTT. Its translation: CASSFAGQNTEAFF.